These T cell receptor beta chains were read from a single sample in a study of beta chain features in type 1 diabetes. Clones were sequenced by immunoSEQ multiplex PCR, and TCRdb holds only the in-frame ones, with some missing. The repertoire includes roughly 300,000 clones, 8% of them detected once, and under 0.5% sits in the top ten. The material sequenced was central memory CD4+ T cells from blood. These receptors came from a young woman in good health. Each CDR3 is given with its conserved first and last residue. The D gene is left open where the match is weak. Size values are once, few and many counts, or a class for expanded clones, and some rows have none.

CDR3 protein: CASSQDWGPLEQYF
CDR3 DNA: TGCGCCAGCAGCCAAGACTGGGGCCCTTTGGAGCAGTACTTC
V gene: TRBV5-1
clone size: NA
D gene: NA
J gene: TRBJ2-7

CDR3 protein: CASSGSLAGVTDTQYF
CDR3 DNA: TGTGCCAGCAGCGGCTCGCTAGCGGGAGTAACAGATACGCAGTATTTT
V gene: TRBV5-6
clone size: NA
D gene: TRBD2
J gene: TRBJ2-3

CDR3 protein: CASLKDRQQETQYF
CDR3 DNA: TGTGCCAGCCTTAAGGACAGGCAGCAAGAGACCCAGTACTTC
V gene: TRBV2
clone size: few
D gene: TRBD1
J gene: TRBJ2-5

CDR3 protein: CASSLMETQYF
CDR3 DNA: TGTGCCAGCAGCTTAATGGAGACCCAGTACTTC
V gene: TRBV5-6
clone size: few
D gene: NA
J gene: TRBJ2-5

CDR3 protein: CATSRVSSEQFF
CDR3 DNA: TGTGCCACCAGCAGAGTAAGTTCTGAGCAGTTCTTC
V gene: TRBV15
clone size: many
D gene: NA
J gene: TRBJ2-1

CDR3 protein: CASTRGRDGETQYF
CDR3 DNA: TGTGCCAGCACCCGAGGGAGGGATGGGGAGACCCAGTACTTC
V gene: TRBV7-9
clone size: NA
D gene: TRBD2
J gene: TRBJ2-5

CDR3 protein: CASSQAGTGRNEQFF
CDR3 DNA: TGTGCCAGCAGCCAAGCCGGGACAGGGAGGAATGAGCAGTTCTTC
V gene: TRBV5-4
clone size: NA
D gene: TRBD1
J gene: TRBJ2-1

CDR3 protein: CASSPRSEADTQYF
CDR3 DNA: TGTGCCAGCAGTCCGCGGAGTGAAGCAGATACGCAGTATTTT
V gene: TRBV7-9
clone size: few
D gene: NA
J gene: TRBJ2-3

CDR3 protein: CASSLTGGHGYTF
CDR3 DNA: TGTGCCAGCAGTTTAACAGGAGGGCATGGCTACACCTTC
V gene: TRBV27
clone size: NA
D gene: NA
J gene: TRBJ1-2

CDR3 protein: CATTFQGGETQYF
CDR3 DNA: TGTGCCACTACCTTCCAGGGAGGAGAGACCCAGTACTTC
V gene: TRBV10-3
clone size: many
D gene: NA
J gene: TRBJ2-5

CDR3 protein: CASRTSGFQETQYF
CDR3 DNA: TGCGCCAGCAGGACTAGCGGGTTCCAAGAGACCCAGTACTTC
V gene: TRBV5-1
clone size: NA
D gene: TRBD2
J gene: TRBJ2-5

CDR3 protein: CASSPRAGGTGELFF
CDR3 DNA: TGTGCCAGCAGCCCCCGAGCGGGAGGCACCGGGGAGCTGTTTTTT
V gene: TRBV7-2
clone size: NA
D gene: TRBD2
J gene: TRBJ2-2

CDR3 protein: CASGRGEETQYF
CDR3 DNA: TGTGCCAGCGGCAGGGGGGAAGAGACCCAGTACTTC
V gene: TRBV5-6
clone size: NA
D gene: NA
J gene: TRBJ2-5

CDR3 protein: CASNEGQGVSNQPQHF
CDR3 DNA: TGTGCCAGCAATGAGGGACAGGGGGTCTCCAATCAGCCCCAGCATTTT
V gene: TRBV6-1
clone size: few
D gene: TRBD1
J gene: TRBJ1-5

CDR3 protein: CAISARDWNEQYF
CDR3 DNA: TGTGCCATCAGTGCGAGGGACTGGAACGAGCAGTACTTC
V gene: TRBV10-3
clone size: many
D gene: NA
J gene: TRBJ2-7

CDR3 protein: CASSPGSLIMGGYTF
CDR3 DNA: TGCGCCAGCAGCCCGGGATCCCTAATTATGGGTGGCTACACCTTC
V gene: TRBV5-1
clone size: few
D gene: NA
J gene: TRBJ1-2

CDR3 protein: CASSSSSSGANVLTF
CDR3 DNA: TGTGCCAGCAGTTCATCTAGCTCTGGGGCCAACGTCCTGACTTTC
V gene: TRBV6-6
clone size: few
D gene: NA
J gene: TRBJ2-6

CDR3 protein: CASSFPAGGSRSSYNEQFF
CDR3 DNA: TGTGCCAGCAGCTTTCCTGCGGGAGGTAGCCGTTCCTCCTACAATGAGCAGTTCTTC
V gene: TRBV7-2
clone size: few
D gene: TRBD2
J gene: TRBJ2-1

CDR3 protein: CASSSIGREQFF
CDR3 DNA: TGTGCCAGCAGCTCCATTGGTCGTGAGCAGTTCTTC
V gene: TRBV7-9
clone size: many
D gene: NA
J gene: TRBJ2-1

CDR3 protein: CASSGQGGSDTQYF
CDR3 DNA: TGTGCCAGCAGCGGACAGGGAGGGTCAGATACGCAGTATTTT
V gene: TRBV28
clone size: few
D gene: NA
J gene: TRBJ2-3

CDR3 protein: CASSDLSTDTQYF
CDR3 DNA: TGTGCCAGCAGTGATTTGTCCACAGATACGCAGTATTTT
V gene: TRBV2
clone size: NA
D gene: NA
J gene: TRBJ2-3

CDR3 protein: CASSYDGTDTQYF
CDR3 DNA: TGTGCCAGCAGTTACGACGGCACAGATACGCAGTATTTT
V gene: TRBV6-5
clone size: few
D gene: NA
J gene: TRBJ2-3

CDR3 protein: CASSQGITDTQYF
CDR3 DNA: TGTGCCAGCAGCCAAGGGATCACAGATACGCAGTATTTT
V gene: TRBV7-2
clone size: NA
D gene: NA
J gene: TRBJ2-3

CDR3 protein: CASSFRGGGNTEAFF
CDR3 DNA: TGTGCCAGCAGTTTCAGGGGCGGAGGGAACACTGAAGCTTTCTTT
V gene: TRBV28
clone size: NA
D gene: NA
J gene: TRBJ1-1

CDR3 protein: CASSSPGAGNQPQHF
CDR3 DNA: TGTGCCAGCAGCAGCCCCGGGGCCGGGAATCAGCCCCAGCATTTT
V gene: TRBV28
clone size: NA
D gene: NA
J gene: TRBJ1-5

CDR3 protein: CASSKGKRTGGNYLYGYTF
CDR3 DNA: TGTGCCAGCAGCAAAGGAAAGCGGACAGGGGGCAACTATCTCTATGGCTACACCTTC
V gene: TRBV21-1
clone size: NA
D gene: NA
J gene: TRBJ1-2

CDR3 protein: CASSTGQGRSYGYTF
CDR3 DNA: TGTGCCAGCAGCACCGGACAGGGGCGCAGCTATGGCTACACCTTC
V gene: TRBV28
clone size: many
D gene: TRBD1
J gene: TRBJ1-2

CDR3 protein: CASQREASNQPQHF
CDR3 DNA: TGTGCCAGCCAACGTGAGGCTAGCAATCAGCCCCAGCATTTT
V gene: TRBV2
clone size: few
D gene: NA
J gene: TRBJ1-5

CDR3 protein: CASSFMEETQYF
CDR3 DNA: TGTGCCAGCAGCTTTATGGAAGAGACCCAGTACTTC
V gene: TRBV7-9
clone size: NA
D gene: NA
J gene: TRBJ2-5

CDR3 protein: CASSLEGYSGNTIYF
CDR3 DNA: TGTGCCAGCAGCTTGGAAGGCTACTCTGGAAACACCATATATTTT
V gene: TRBV11-1
clone size: NA
D gene: NA
J gene: TRBJ1-3

CDR3 protein: CASSLEALDEKLFF
CDR3 DNA: TGTGCCAGCAGCTTGGAGGCGTTAGATGAAAAACTGTTTTTT
V gene: TRBV5-4
clone size: NA
D gene: NA
J gene: TRBJ1-4

CDR3 protein: CASSPQHSGANVLTF
CDR3 DNA: TGTGCCAGCTCACCGCAACATTCTGGGGCCAACGTCCTGACTTTC
V gene: TRBV18
clone size: NA
D gene: NA
J gene: TRBJ2-6

CDR3 protein: CASRPGRSTDTQYF
CDR3 DNA: TGTGCCAGCAGACCCGGACGGAGCACAGATACGCAGTATTTT
V gene: TRBV7-2
clone size: few
D gene: NA
J gene: TRBJ2-3

CDR3 protein: CASRRQLDTEAFF
CDR3 DNA: TGTGCCAGCAGGAGACAGTTAGACACTGAAGCTTTCTTT
V gene: TRBV7-2
clone size: few
D gene: NA
J gene: TRBJ1-1

CDR3 protein: CASRDNHLTALHLKSYEQYF
CDR3 DNA: TGTGCCAGCAGAGACAACCACCTTACGGCCCTCCACCTAAAAAGCTACGAGCAGTACTTC
V gene: TRBV2
clone size: NA
D gene: NA
J gene: TRBJ2-7

CDR3 protein: CASILSGSPYNEQFF
CDR3 DNA: TGTGCCAGCATTCTTAGCGGGAGTCCATACAATGAGCAGTTCTTC
V gene: TRBV2
clone size: NA
D gene: TRBD2
J gene: TRBJ2-1

CDR3 protein: CATSRGQVSTGELFF
CDR3 DNA: TGTGCCACCAGCCGAGGACAGGTGTCCACCGGGGAGCTGTTTTTT
V gene: TRBV15
clone size: NA
D gene: TRBD1
J gene: TRBJ2-2

CDR3 protein: CASSLTGPQETQYF
CDR3 DNA: TGCGCCAGCAGCTTAACAGGGCCTCAAGAGACCCAGTACTTC
V gene: TRBV5-1
clone size: few
D gene: NA
J gene: TRBJ2-5

CDR3 protein: CASTLSGSTDTQYF
CDR3 DNA: TGTGCCAGCACCCTTAGCGGTAGCACAGATACGCAGTATTTT
V gene: TRBV9
clone size: NA
D gene: NA
J gene: TRBJ2-3

CDR3 protein: CASSLAGPNIQYF
CDR3 DNA: TGTGCCAGCAGCCTAGCGGGACCAAACATTCAGTACTTC
V gene: TRBV14
clone size: many
D gene: TRBD2
J gene: TRBJ2-4

CDR3 protein: CSVGEGPREQYF
CDR3 DNA: TGCAGCGTCGGGGAGGGCCCACGGGAGCAGTACTTC
V gene: TRBV29-1
clone size: NA
D gene: TRBD2
J gene: TRBJ2-7

CDR3 protein: CASSLLAGGLQETQYF
CDR3 DNA: TGTGCCAGCAGCTTGCTAGCGGGAGGTCTCCAAGAGACCCAGTACTTC
V gene: TRBV5-4
clone size: few
D gene: TRBD2
J gene: TRBJ2-5

CDR3 protein: CASSAEGLAGEETQYF
CDR3 DNA: TGTGCCAGCAGCGCCGAAGGACTAGCGGGGGAAGAGACCCAGTACTTC
V gene: TRBV9
clone size: NA
D gene: TRBD2
J gene: TRBJ2-5

CDR3 protein: CASSELGVAKNIQYF
CDR3 DNA: TGTGCCAGCAGTGAATTAGGGGTAGCCAAAAACATTCAGTACTTC
V gene: TRBV2
clone size: few
D gene: NA
J gene: TRBJ2-4